This T cell receptor (beta chain) was sequenced for a study of cytomegalovirus exposure and HLA in healthy donors. Study as a whole: Earlier findings included some 120 million unique TCR beta sequences obtained from 150 million to 200 million T cells. Study outcomes and limitations: Association of a missense DCLRE1C variant with TCR beta V- and J-gene trimming was reported in a later analysis. Later analysis identified 15,000 to 20,000 TCR beta sequences associated with HLA alleles, using a false discovery rate threshold of 0.05.

Notes on this clone: The antigen is undetermined.

With 60 Vbeta and 13 Jbeta primers, the PCR was carried out. The repertoire was sequenced with immunoSEQ multiplex PCR; TCRdb's copy has only in-frame clones and lacks some. The profile shows tens of thousands of clones, about 50% of them singletons. This CDR3 has 14 residues. CDR1 is GTSNPN and CDR2 is SVGIG in the germline V gene (reference sequence). V shed 0 bases and J 2 bases; nucleotides not matched to a gene: 3. Absent from the records is this donor's CMV serostatus. Sequenced: PBMCs. The gene calls are TRBV30 and TRBJ1-1; 7 bases are shared with TRBD1. This sequence originates from a human donor in good health. The CDR3 region is CAWSVGGHNTEAFF. The CDR3 nucleotides are TGTGCCTGGAGTGTAGGGGGCCATAACACTGAAGCTTTCTTT. Filled out from reference TRBV30 and TRBJ1-1, the complete variable domain reads SQTIHQWPATLVQPVGSPLSLECTVEGTSNPNLYWYRQAAGRGLQLLFYSVGIGQISSEVPQNLSASRPQDRQFILSSKKLLLSDSGFYLCAWSVGGHNTEAFFGQGTRLTVV.